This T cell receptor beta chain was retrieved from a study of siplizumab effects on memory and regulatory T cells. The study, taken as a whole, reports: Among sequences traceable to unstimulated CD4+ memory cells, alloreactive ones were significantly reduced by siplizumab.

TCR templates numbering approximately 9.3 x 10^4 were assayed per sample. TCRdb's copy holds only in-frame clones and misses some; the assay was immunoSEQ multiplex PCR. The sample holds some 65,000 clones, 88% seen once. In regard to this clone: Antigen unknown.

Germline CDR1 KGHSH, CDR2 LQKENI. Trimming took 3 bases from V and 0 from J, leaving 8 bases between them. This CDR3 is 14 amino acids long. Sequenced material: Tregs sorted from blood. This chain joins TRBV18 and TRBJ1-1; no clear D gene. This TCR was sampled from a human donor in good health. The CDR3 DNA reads TGTGCCAGCTCACCCACGGCCTTGAACACTGAAGCTTTCTTT. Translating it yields CASSPTALNTEAFF.